Listed below are T cell receptor beta chains from one sample, sequenced in a study of T-cell reconstitution after alpha-beta-depleted transplantation in children. MiXCR, applied by TCRdb to the PCR reads, yields one record per CDR3 protein. The table lists some 500,000 distinct CDR3 sequences, about 18% of them singletons. The starting material was PBMCs from the stem cell graft donor, obtained from the stem cell graft. All receptors derive from a human donor who donated a stem cell graft to a child with acute lymphoblastic leukemia. Each CDR3 is given without its conserved first and last residue. D genes are given only for firm matches. A row's size may be missing; if present it is once, few, many or a size class.

CDR3 protein: SATGTSGPYEQF
J gene: TRBJ2-1
clone size: few
D gene: TRBD2
V gene: TRBV29-1

CDR3 protein: SVEDHSRTDTQY
J gene: TRBJ2-3
clone size: NA
D gene: NA
V gene: TRBV29-1

CDR3 protein: ASSRRGDRGHYEQY
J gene: TRBJ2-7
clone size: once
D gene: TRBD1
V gene: TRBV18

CDR3 protein: ASSLDPSTGANVLT
J gene: TRBJ2-6
clone size: few
D gene: NA
V gene: TRBV5-1

CDR3 protein: ASSLGVPANEQF
J gene: TRBJ2-1
clone size: few
D gene: NA
V gene: TRBV7-6

CDR3 protein: SSQSGGNTIY
J gene: TRBJ1-3
clone size: NA
D gene: NA
V gene: TRBV29-1

CDR3 protein: ASSEGTRTSPF
J gene: TRBJ2-1
clone size: NA
D gene: NA
V gene: TRBV6-1

CDR3 protein: ASSLVLAGGPSSYNEQF
J gene: TRBJ2-1
clone size: few
D gene: TRBD2
V gene: TRBV2

CDR3 protein: ASRPGTSGNTGELF
J gene: TRBJ2-2
clone size: NA
D gene: TRBD2
V gene: TRBV5-4

CDR3 protein: ASSADLYGYT
J gene: TRBJ1-2
clone size: few
D gene: NA
V gene: TRBV5-1

CDR3 protein: ASSRTGLNQPQH
J gene: TRBJ1-5
clone size: NA
D gene: TRBD1
V gene: TRBV3-1

CDR3 protein: ASSLESFAPNTEAF
J gene: TRBJ1-1
clone size: few
D gene: NA
V gene: TRBV11-2

CDR3 protein: ASSFGMGFTDTQY
J gene: TRBJ2-3
clone size: few
D gene: NA
V gene: TRBV7-6

CDR3 protein: ASSSDSLWANTGELF
J gene: TRBJ2-2
clone size: NA
D gene: NA
V gene: TRBV5-1

CDR3 protein: ASSRTTGGNTEAF
J gene: TRBJ1-1
clone size: NA
D gene: TRBD1
V gene: TRBV3-1

CDR3 protein: ASRNSGTGVKNTIY
J gene: TRBJ1-3
clone size: NA
D gene: TRBD1
V gene: TRBV5-1

CDR3 protein: ASSLKSQGSSNQPQH
J gene: TRBJ1-5
clone size: few
D gene: NA
V gene: TRBV27

CDR3 protein: ASSFIARVDETQY
J gene: TRBJ2-5
clone size: NA
D gene: NA
V gene: TRBV12-3/TRBV12-4

CDR3 protein: ASSLEGPGNTIY
J gene: TRBJ1-3
clone size: many
D gene: NA
V gene: TRBV5-1

CDR3 protein: SARPRRTSQADTQY
J gene: TRBJ2-3
clone size: few
D gene: NA
V gene: TRBV20-1

CDR3 protein: ASNLGGGGYEQY
J gene: TRBJ2-7
clone size: NA
D gene: NA
V gene: TRBV12-3/TRBV12-4

CDR3 protein: ASSLSLAGDGAYNEQF
J gene: TRBJ2-1
clone size: NA
D gene: TRBD2
V gene: TRBV5-1

CDR3 protein: ASSLDRAHTGNTIY
J gene: TRBJ1-3
clone size: NA
D gene: NA
V gene: TRBV11-2

CDR3 protein: ASSLDTSGTGGELF
J gene: TRBJ2-2
clone size: many
D gene: TRBD2
V gene: TRBV5-1

CDR3 protein: ATSSRERGRYNEQF
J gene: TRBJ2-1
clone size: few
D gene: NA
V gene: TRBV15

CDR3 protein: ASSSVYRGKNYGYT
J gene: TRBJ1-2
clone size: NA
D gene: TRBD1
V gene: TRBV27

CDR3 protein: ASSFDGTSGYYEQY
J gene: TRBJ2-7
clone size: few
D gene: TRBD2
V gene: TRBV7-2

CDR3 protein: ASAPRGGIMNTEAF
J gene: TRBJ1-1
clone size: NA
D gene: NA
V gene: TRBV5-1

CDR3 protein: ATSRDLRYGYT
J gene: TRBJ1-2
clone size: few
D gene: NA
V gene: TRBV15

CDR3 protein: ATSAGQNYGYT
J gene: TRBJ1-2
clone size: NA
D gene: TRBD1
V gene: TRBV24-1

CDR3 protein: ASGRSDNEQF
J gene: TRBJ2-1
clone size: NA
D gene: NA
V gene: TRBV9

CDR3 protein: SVRGIANTGELF
J gene: TRBJ2-2
clone size: few
D gene: NA
V gene: TRBV29-1

CDR3 protein: ASSLQGAGGYEQY
J gene: TRBJ2-7
clone size: once
D gene: TRBD1
V gene: TRBV7-9

CDR3 protein: ASSFTGEVGGYT
J gene: TRBJ1-2
clone size: NA
D gene: TRBD1
V gene: TRBV13

CDR3 protein: ASSLDPGGNYGYT
J gene: TRBJ1-2
clone size: NA
D gene: TRBD1
V gene: TRBV5-1

CDR3 protein: ASIKRGYNEQF
J gene: TRBJ2-1
clone size: few
D gene: NA
V gene: TRBV27

CDR3 protein: AIRSVGGTYEQY
J gene: TRBJ2-7
clone size: few
D gene: NA
V gene: TRBV10-3

CDR3 protein: ASSPPGMTQY
J gene: TRBJ2-5
clone size: NA
D gene: NA
V gene: TRBV12-3/TRBV12-4

CDR3 protein: ASSQDRTSGSYDEQY
J gene: TRBJ2-7
clone size: once
D gene: TRBD2
V gene: TRBV3-1

CDR3 protein: SATGRNTGELF
J gene: TRBJ2-2
clone size: few
D gene: NA
V gene: TRBV20-1

CDR3 protein: ASSFGTGELF
J gene: TRBJ2-2
clone size: many
D gene: NA
V gene: TRBV7-7

CDR3 protein: ASSLWVGETQY
J gene: TRBJ2-5
clone size: many
D gene: NA
V gene: TRBV6-4

CDR3 protein: ASSSPLGSLPWADRGGNTEAF
J gene: TRBJ1-1
clone size: once
D gene: TRBD1
V gene: TRBV6-2/TRBV6-3

CDR3 protein: ASSALAGAILEQF
J gene: TRBJ2-1
clone size: NA
D gene: TRBD2
V gene: TRBV12-3/TRBV12-4

CDR3 protein: ASSRTGSQPQH
J gene: TRBJ1-5
clone size: NA
D gene: TRBD1
V gene: TRBV27